The clone carrying this TCR beta chain appeared a single time. The data were taken from a study of CD4 T cells in relation to SARS-CoV-2 and coronaviruses. Uncultured naive and memory CD4+ T cells supplied DNA for deep TCR-beta sequencing. Assay: immunoSEQ multiplex PCR; the TCRdb copy retains only in-frame clones and omits some. The sample shows 55,000 to 75,000 clones, around 87% of them seen only once. Per the germline V gene, CDR1 is SGHTA and CDR2 is FQGNSA. This CDR3 is built from 14 residues. The V gene lost 5 bases and the J gene lost 0 bases, with 8 bases spanning the gap. Before the COVID-19 pandemic, during about 2011-2019, CD4+ T cells were taken from unexposed donors.

The V and J genes are TRBV7-2 and TRBJ2-4; D gene uncertain. Sequencing was done on a sample of memory CD4+ T cells from PBMCs. The sequence was obtained from a human donor in good health. CDR3 amino acids: CASSQYSAKNIQYF. The CDR3 DNA reads as TGTGCCAGCAGCCAATATTCAGCCAAAAACATTCAGTACTTC.